This is a list of T cell receptor beta chains from one sample in a study of CD8+ T cells in alopecia areata. Sequencing was performed with immunoSEQ multiplex PCR; in TCRdb, only in-frame clones are kept and a portion is missing. Of approximately 150,000 clones in the sample, around 55% were seen once. Sequencing was carried out using CD4+ T cells sorted from blood. All receptors come from a human donor in good health. Both conserved end residues are part of each CDR3. Each record gives: CDR3 length, V gene, D gene, CDR3 protein. D genes are given only for firm matches.

len: 15; v_gene: TRBV5-6; d_gene: .; CDR3aa: CASSLFLGAVNEQFF
len: 15; v_gene: TRBV15; d_gene: .; CDR3aa: CATSRDRQGSWPQHF
len: 14; v_gene: TRBV29-1; d_gene: TRBD2; CDR3aa: CSARKAGGAGEQFF
len: 14; v_gene: TRBV6-1; d_gene: .; CDR3aa: CASSGRPPGYEQYF
len: 15; v_gene: TRBV5-1; d_gene: TRBD1; CDR3aa: CASSFAGQGNYGYTF
len: 14; v_gene: TRBV9; d_gene: .; CDR3aa: CASSVVGSNDEQFF
len: 15; v_gene: TRBV29-1; d_gene: TRBD1; CDR3aa: CSVVFGQGPNQPQHF
len: 15; v_gene: TRBV6-5; d_gene: .; CDR3aa: CASTEEQGSYNEQFF
len: 13; v_gene: TRBV29-1; d_gene: TRBD1; CDR3aa: CSVGDSYAYGYTF
len: 10; v_gene: TRBV2; d_gene: .; CDR3aa: CASKDIEQFF
len: 17; v_gene: TRBV2; d_gene: .; CDR3aa: CASSEGRRAFGANVLTF
len: 11; v_gene: TRBV29-1; d_gene: TRBD1; CDR3aa: CSVGGQVGYTF
len: 12; v_gene: TRBV2; d_gene: .; CDR3aa: CASSTGYNEQFF
len: 18; v_gene: TRBV5-6; d_gene: .; CDR3aa: CASSSAGYPKEGSYEQYF
len: 17; v_gene: TRBV29-1; d_gene: .; CDR3aa: CSVEDPLTGPKSHEQFF
len: 13; v_gene: TRBV18; d_gene: .; CDR3aa: CASSPQGLEKLFF
len: 10; v_gene: TRBV29-1; d_gene: .; CDR3aa: CSVANNEQFF
len: 15; v_gene: TRBV29-1; d_gene: TRBD2; CDR3aa: CSVSPLAGGGETQYF
len: 12; v_gene: TRBV6-4; d_gene: .; CDR3aa: CASSDSRLTQYF
len: 13; v_gene: TRBV2; d_gene: TRBD2; CDR3aa: CASITGGTDTQYF
len: 17; v_gene: TRBV21-1; d_gene: .; CDR3aa: CASSPRGGEGLNTEAFF
len: 12; v_gene: TRBV30; d_gene: .; CDR3aa: CAWNSGQETQYF
len: 14; v_gene: TRBV27; d_gene: TRBD1; CDR3aa: CASSPRTGQETQYF
len: 14; v_gene: TRBV29-1; d_gene: TRBD2; CDR3aa: CSVGTVGGAYEQYF
len: 13; v_gene: TRBV5-6; d_gene: TRBD2; CDR3aa: CASSRLAPYEQYF
len: 15; v_gene: TRBV5-1; d_gene: .; CDR3aa: CASSLDEGPAYEQYF
len: 15; v_gene: TRBV5-4; d_gene: .; CDR3aa: CASRRWTDETDTQYF
len: 12; v_gene: TRBV7-9; d_gene: .; CDR3aa: CASSISSGEAFF
len: 19; v_gene: TRBV5-1; d_gene: TRBD2; CDR3aa: CASSLAQGGLRESTGELFF
len: 17; v_gene: TRBV4-1; d_gene: .; CDR3aa: CASSPDTNGRRNTEAFF
len: 14; v_gene: TRBV7-9; d_gene: .; CDR3aa: CASSFGAGTYEQYF
len: 16; v_gene: TRBV14; d_gene: .; CDR3aa: CASSRRLGAGANVLTF
len: 13; v_gene: TRBV30; d_gene: .; CDR3aa: CAWTQGLPGRQFF
len: 12; v_gene: TRBV15; d_gene: TRBD2; CDR3aa: CATSRDWTRRVF
len: 14; v_gene: TRBV6-1; d_gene: .; CDR3aa: CASSVKGRNQPQHF
len: 13; v_gene: TRBV29-1; d_gene: .; CDR3aa: CSVESGTVDTQYF
len: 14; v_gene: TRBV25-1; d_gene: .; CDR3aa: CASSESRSNYGYTF
len: 15; v_gene: TRBV2; d_gene: .; CDR3aa: CASRGLGDASEKLFF
len: 15; v_gene: TRBV29-1; d_gene: TRBD2; CDR3aa: CSVKGLAGPTYEQYF
len: 15; v_gene: TRBV25-1; d_gene: .; CDR3aa: CASSVSLAGTGELFF
len: 15; v_gene: TRBV7-2; d_gene: .; CDR3aa: CASSFSPAPSYEQYF
len: 16; v_gene: TRBV4-2; d_gene: .; CDR3aa: CASSQDNTGSTDTQYF
len: 15; v_gene: TRBV30; d_gene: TRBD2; CDR3aa: CAWRLTGTSGREQYF
len: 13; v_gene: TRBV29-1; d_gene: TRBD1; CDR3aa: CSVWGQQGYGYTF